Listed below are T cell receptor beta chains from one sample, sequenced in a study of blood T cells in healthy people across ages. TCRdb reanalysed the 5' RACE reads using MiXCR and keeps one entry per CDR3 protein. This sample carries 1.5 million to 2 million distinct CDR3 sequences, 40% to 55% of them seen once, and the ten largest clones take less than 2.5%. The specimen was blood. The source of these receptors is a woman between 40 and 55 years old in good health. Each CDR3 is given with its conserved first and last residue. D genes are given only for firm matches. Not all rows give a size; the values are once, few, many and, for expanded clones, a class.

TRBV18	TRBJ2-4	few	TRBD2	CASSPRLAGMDIQYF	TGTGCCAGCTCACCGCGACTAGCGGGGATGGACATTCAGTACTTC
TRBV4-3	TRBJ1-2	once	NA	CASSQESRTAHFHGYTF	TGCGCCAGCAGCCAAGAGAGTCGGACAGCCCATTTTCATGGCTACACCTTC
TRBV6-4	TRBJ2-3	NA	TRBD1	CASSPNDRGGSDTQYF	TGTGCCAGCAGCCCCAACGACAGGGGTGGATCCGATACGCAGTATTTT
TRBV28	TRBJ1-2	NA	NA	CASSIYGRGGYTF	TGTGCCAGCAGTATATATGGGAGGGGCGGCTACACCTTC
TRBV2	TRBJ1-5	NA	TRBD1	CASSRGTGGYQPQHF	TGTGCCAGCAGCCGGGGGACAGGGGGTTATCAGCCCCAGCATTTT
TRBV10-3	TRBJ2-3	few	NA	CAIRDSATDTQYF	TGTGCCATACGGGACTCCGCAACAGATACGCAGTATTTT
TRBV24-1	TRBJ2-6	few	TRBD1	CATKGQGRDVLTF	TGTGCCACGAAAGGACAGGGCAGAGACGTCCTGACTTTC
TRBV24-1	TRBJ2-3	few	NA	CATSDFNWGASSDTQYF	TGTGCCACCAGTGATTTTAATTGGGGGGCCAGTTCAGATACGCAGTATTTT
TRBV3-1	TRBJ2-6	few	NA	CASSRTIALGANVLTF	TGTGCCAGCAGCCGAACCATAGCTCTTGGGGCCAACGTCCTGACTTTC
TRBV24-1	TRBJ2-1	NA	NA	CATQETGPLREQFF	TGTGCCACCCAGGAAACCGGGCCCCTTCGTGAGCAGTTCTTC
TRBV27	TRBJ2-1	many	TRBD2	CASSLLAGGTYNEQFF	TGTGCCAGCAGTTTATTAGCGGGGGGCACCTACAATGAGCAGTTCTTC
TRBV28	TRBJ2-4	NA	NA	CASSFGGSVKNIQYF	TGTGCCAGCAGTTTTGGTGGGTCGGTGAAAAACATTCAGTACTTC
TRBV10-3	TRBJ1-6	NA	NA	CAISSGNSPLHF	TGTGCCATCTCAAGCGGGAATTCACCCCTCCACTTT
TRBV7-2	TRBJ2-5	NA	NA	CASSLVRRVIGETQYF	TGTGCCAGCAGCTTAGTCCGCAGGGTAATAGGGGAGACCCAGTACTTC
TRBV27	TRBJ1-1	NA	NA	CASRIGATVNTEAFF	TGTGCCAGCAGAATCGGCGCGACAGTGAACACTGAAGCTTTCTTT
TRBV4-2	TRBJ1-2	NA	NA	CASSHPTENYGYTF	TGTGCCAGCAGCCACCCGACTGAAAACTATGGCTACACCTTC
TRBV5-1	TRBJ2-1	NA	NA	CASSQTSWDHSQQFF	TGCGCCAGCAGCCAGACTAGTTGGGACCACTCCCAGCAGTTCTTC
TRBV12-3/TRBV12-4	TRBJ1-6	NA	NA	CASSLGLSDSPLHF	TGTGCCAGCAGTTTAGGCCTGTCGGATTCACCCCTCCACTTT
TRBV6-2/TRBV6-3	TRBJ2-7	NA	TRBD2	CASSHRTSGAVTLYNEQYF	TGTGCCAGCAGTCACAGGACTAGCGGGGCAGTAACGCTCTACAATGAGCAGTACTTC
TRBV28	TRBJ2-1	few	NA	CASSSMGRTNEQFF	TGTGCCAGCAGTTCCATGGGACGGACCAATGAGCAGTTCTTC
TRBV28	TRBJ2-3	NA	NA	CASITNRVLADTQYF	TGTGCCAGCATTACCAACAGGGTATTGGCAGATACGCAGTATTTT
TRBV12-3/TRBV12-4	TRBJ1-2	NA	TRBD1	CASSPAGGVYGYTF	TGTGCCAGCAGCCCCGCAGGGGGCGTCTATGGCTACACCTTC
TRBV6-2/TRBV6-3	TRBJ2-7	NA	NA	CASSAGGSYYEQYF	TGTGCCAGCAGCGCCGGGGGATCATACTACGAGCAGTACTTC
TRBV4-2	TRBJ1-2	NA	TRBD1	CASSQEGLGQASGYTF	TGTGCCAGCAGCCAAGAGGGTCTGGGACAGGCGAGCGGCTACACCTTC
TRBV2	TRBJ2-5	NA	NA	CASSRDERGNMETQYF	TGTGCCAGCAGCAGGGACGAAAGGGGGAACATGGAGACCCAGTACTTC
TRBV6-2/TRBV6-3	TRBJ2-7	NA	TRBD1	CASSRPPQGIVNEQYF	TGTGCCAGCAGCCGACCTCCACAGGGGATCGTCAACGAGCAGTACTTC
TRBV20-1	TRBJ2-7	NA	TRBD1	CSAPKLYRDRVHYEQYF	TGCAGTGCTCCGAAACTATACCGGGACAGGGTACACTACGAGCAGTACTTC
TRBV28	TRBJ2-5	NA	NA	CASKMSQRGGETQYF	TGTGCCAGCAAGATGAGCCAAAGGGGGGGAGAGACCCAGTACTTC
TRBV10-3	TRBJ2-5	NA	TRBD1	CAIGSEQGAPQETQYF	TGTGCCATCGGAAGTGAACAGGGGGCCCCCCAAGAGACCCAGTACTTC
TRBV18	TRBJ2-3	NA	NA	CASSPAVGWDTQYF	TGTGCCAGCTCACCGGCAGTGGGATGGGATACGCAGTATTTT
TRBV14	TRBJ2-6	NA	NA	CASSQDLVGPYESGANVLTF	TGTGCCAGCAGCCAAGACTTAGTAGGGCCGTACGAATCTGGGGCCAACGTCCTGACTTTC
TRBV12-3/TRBV12-4	TRBJ2-1	NA	NA	CASSLGHSSYNEQFF	TGTGCCAGCAGTTTGGGACACAGCTCCTACAATGAGCAGTTCTTC
TRBV25-1	TRBJ2-1	NA	TRBD2	CASSGGGDHNEQFF	TGTGCCAGCAGTGGGGGAGGGGACCACAATGAGCAGTTCTTC
TRBV7-3	TRBJ2-6	NA	TRBD1	CASSSRTGASSGANVLTF	TGTGCCAGCAGCTCCAGGACAGGGGCAAGCTCTGGGGCCAACGTCCTGACTTTC
TRBV6-2/TRBV6-3	TRBJ2-7	few	NA	CASSYVEYEQYF	TGTGCCAGCAGTTACGTCGAATACGAGCAGTACTTC
TRBV7-2	TRBJ1-6	NA	TRBD1	CATKRDRGDSPLHF	TGTGCCACAAAAAGGGACAGGGGGGATTCACCCCTCCACTTT
TRBV7-2	TRBJ2-5	NA	NA	CASSPMGRGETQYF	TGTGCCAGCAGCCCGATGGGGCGGGGAGAGACCCAGTACTTC
TRBV28	TRBJ2-3	NA	NA	CASSSGTVILDTQYF	TGTGCCAGCAGTTCCGGGACCGTGATCTTGGATACGCAGTATTTT
TRBV15	TRBJ2-1	NA	TRBD2	CATSSDISGDYNEQFF	TGTGCCACCAGCAGTGATATAAGCGGGGACTACAATGAGCAGTTCTTC
TRBV29-1	TRBJ2-3	NA	NA	CSVVDNRDGDTQYF	TGCAGCGTTGTTGATAACAGGGATGGAGATACGCAGTATTTT
TRBV7-2	TRBJ2-5	many	TRBD1	CASSFDRGQTQYF	TGTGCCAGCAGCTTTGACAGGGGACAGACCCAGTACTTC
TRBV6-2/TRBV6-3	TRBJ2-1	NA	NA	CASSEPEGTYSYTEQFF	TGTGCCAGCAGCGAGCCCGAAGGGACTTACTCCTACACTGAGCAGTTCTTC